The entry below describes one TCR beta chain. A library of TCRbeta sequences, prepared with unique molecular identifiers, was generated. TCRdb redid the calling of the PCR reads with MiXCR, one entry per CDR3 protein. The repertoire holds 300,000 to 400,000 distinct CDR3 sequences, with around 15% as singletons. This entry belongs to a study of T-cell reconstitution after alpha-beta-depleted transplantation in children. This receptor was obtained from a male patient aged 2-9 years who had a stem cell transplant for acute lymphoblastic leukemia, so the T cells may come from the graft donor. Sample: PBMCs, mostly from graft donor cells, taken 360 days after TCRalphabeta/CD19-depleted stem cell transplant.

This CDR3 is CASTLSSGTGDNQPQHF. CDR3 nucleotide sequence: TGTGCCAGCACCCTATCATCCGGGACAGGGGACAATCAGCCCCAGCATTTT. The V call is TRBV7-3, the J call TRBJ1-5; 10 bases line up with TRBD1. Germline lookup yields CDR1 SGHTA and CDR2 FQGTGA. This CDR3 region has 17 residues. Unmatched junction bases numbered 12, after V lost 7 bases and J lost 3 bases.